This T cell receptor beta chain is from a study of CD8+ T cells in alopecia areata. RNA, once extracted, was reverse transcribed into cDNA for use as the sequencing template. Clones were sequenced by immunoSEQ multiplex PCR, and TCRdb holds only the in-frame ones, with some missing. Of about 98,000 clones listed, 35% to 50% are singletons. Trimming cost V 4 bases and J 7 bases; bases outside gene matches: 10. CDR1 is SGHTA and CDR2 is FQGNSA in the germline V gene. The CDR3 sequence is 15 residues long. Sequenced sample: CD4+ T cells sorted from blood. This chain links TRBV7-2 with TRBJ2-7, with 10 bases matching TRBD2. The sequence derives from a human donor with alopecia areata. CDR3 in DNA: TGTGCCAGCAGCTCCCAAGCGGGGGGGCCGAGAGAGCAGTACTTC. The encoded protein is CASSSQAGGPREQYF.